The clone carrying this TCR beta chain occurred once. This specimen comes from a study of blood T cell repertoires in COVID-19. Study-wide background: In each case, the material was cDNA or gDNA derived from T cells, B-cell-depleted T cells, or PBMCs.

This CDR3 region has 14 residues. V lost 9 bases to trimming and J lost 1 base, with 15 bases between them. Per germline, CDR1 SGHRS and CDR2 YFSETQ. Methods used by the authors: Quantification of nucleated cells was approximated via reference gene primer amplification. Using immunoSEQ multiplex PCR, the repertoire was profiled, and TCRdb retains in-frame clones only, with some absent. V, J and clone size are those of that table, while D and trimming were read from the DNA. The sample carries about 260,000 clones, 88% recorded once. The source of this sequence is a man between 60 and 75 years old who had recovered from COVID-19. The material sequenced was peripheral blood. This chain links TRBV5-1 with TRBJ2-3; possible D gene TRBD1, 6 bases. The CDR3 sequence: CATSGGQGTDTQYF. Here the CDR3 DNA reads TGCGCCACCTCTGGGGGCCAAGGCACAGATACGCAGTATTTT.